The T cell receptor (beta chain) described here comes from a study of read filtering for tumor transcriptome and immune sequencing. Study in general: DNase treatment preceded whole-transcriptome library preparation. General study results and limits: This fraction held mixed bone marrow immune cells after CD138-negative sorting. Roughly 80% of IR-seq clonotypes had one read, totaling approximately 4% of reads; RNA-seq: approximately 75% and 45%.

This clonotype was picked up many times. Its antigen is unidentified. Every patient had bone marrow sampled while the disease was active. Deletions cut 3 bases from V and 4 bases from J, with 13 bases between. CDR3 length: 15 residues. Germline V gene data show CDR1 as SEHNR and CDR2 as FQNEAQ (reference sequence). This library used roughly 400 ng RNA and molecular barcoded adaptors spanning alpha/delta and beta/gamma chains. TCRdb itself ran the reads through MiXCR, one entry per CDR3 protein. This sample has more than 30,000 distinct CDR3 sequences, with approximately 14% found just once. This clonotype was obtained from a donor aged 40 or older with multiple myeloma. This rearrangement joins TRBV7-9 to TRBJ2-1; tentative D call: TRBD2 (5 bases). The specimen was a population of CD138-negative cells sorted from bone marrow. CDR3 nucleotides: TGTGCCAGCAGCTTCAGTGGACTGCCATACAATGAGCAGTTCTTC. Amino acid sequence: CASSFSGLPYNEQFF.